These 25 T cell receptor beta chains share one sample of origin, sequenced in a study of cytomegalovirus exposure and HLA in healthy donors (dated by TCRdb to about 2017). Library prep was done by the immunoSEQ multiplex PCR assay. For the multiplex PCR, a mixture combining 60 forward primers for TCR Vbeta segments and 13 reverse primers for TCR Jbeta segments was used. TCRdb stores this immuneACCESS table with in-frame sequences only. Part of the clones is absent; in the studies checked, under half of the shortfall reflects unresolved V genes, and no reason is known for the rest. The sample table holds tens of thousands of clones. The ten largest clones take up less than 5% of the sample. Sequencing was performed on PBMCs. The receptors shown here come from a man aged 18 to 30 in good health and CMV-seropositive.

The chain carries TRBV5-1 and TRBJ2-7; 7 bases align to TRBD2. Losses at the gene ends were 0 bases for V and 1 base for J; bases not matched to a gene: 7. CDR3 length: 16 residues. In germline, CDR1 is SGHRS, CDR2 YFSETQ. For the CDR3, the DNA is TGCGCCAGCAGCTTGGGCCCGAGCGGGGAATCCTACGAGCAGTACTTC. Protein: CASSLGPSGESYEQYF.

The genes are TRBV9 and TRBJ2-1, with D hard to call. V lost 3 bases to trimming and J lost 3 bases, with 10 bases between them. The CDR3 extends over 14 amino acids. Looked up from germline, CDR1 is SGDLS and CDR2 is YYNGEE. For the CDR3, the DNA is TGTGCCAGCAGCGCGGCGGCCCTCTACAATGAGCAGTTCTTC. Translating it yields CASSAAALYNEQFF.

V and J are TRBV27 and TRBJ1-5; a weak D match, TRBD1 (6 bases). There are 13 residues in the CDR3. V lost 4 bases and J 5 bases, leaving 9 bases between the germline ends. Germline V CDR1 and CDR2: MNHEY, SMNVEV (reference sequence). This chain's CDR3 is CASSYQGYQPQHF. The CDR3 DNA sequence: TGTGCCAGCAGTTATCAGGGGTATCAGCCCCAGCATTTT.

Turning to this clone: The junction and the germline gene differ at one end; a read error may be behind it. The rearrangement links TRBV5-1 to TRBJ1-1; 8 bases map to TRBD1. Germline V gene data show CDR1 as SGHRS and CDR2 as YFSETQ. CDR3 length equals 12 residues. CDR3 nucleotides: TGCGCCAGCGCCTGGGACAGGACCCTTCAAATTTTT. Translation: CASAWDRTLQIF.

The DNA of the CDR3 is TGTGCCAGTAGTCAGGGGAACGAAAAACTGTTTTTT. This codes for CASSQGNEKLFF. The J gene is TRBJ1-4, the V gene TRBV19; D may be TRBD1 (6 bases). V shed 5 bases and J shed 8 bases, with 9 bases lying between them. This CDR3 has 12 amino acids. The germline V gene has CDR1 LNHDA and CDR2 SQIVND (reference sequence).

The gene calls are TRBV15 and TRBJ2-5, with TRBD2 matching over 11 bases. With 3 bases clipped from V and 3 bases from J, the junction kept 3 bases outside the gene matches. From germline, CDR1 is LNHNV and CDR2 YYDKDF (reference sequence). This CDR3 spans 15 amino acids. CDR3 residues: CATSRGLAAKETQYF. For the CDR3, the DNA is TGTGCCACCAGCAGGGGACTAGCGGCGAAAGAGACCCAGTACTTC.

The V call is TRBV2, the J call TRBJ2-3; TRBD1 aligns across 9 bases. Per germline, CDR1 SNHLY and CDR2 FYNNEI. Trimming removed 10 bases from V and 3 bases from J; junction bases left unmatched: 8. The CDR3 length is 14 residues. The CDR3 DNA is TGTGCCATCGGGACAGGGATGGTGACAGATACGCAGTATTTT. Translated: CAIGTGMVTDTQYF.

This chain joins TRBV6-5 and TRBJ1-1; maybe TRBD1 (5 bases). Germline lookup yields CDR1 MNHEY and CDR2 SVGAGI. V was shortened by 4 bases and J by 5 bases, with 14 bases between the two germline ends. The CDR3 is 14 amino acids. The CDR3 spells CASSSRVRHTEAFF. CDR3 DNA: TGTGCCAGCAGTTCCAGGGTTCGGCATACTGAAGCTTTCTTT.

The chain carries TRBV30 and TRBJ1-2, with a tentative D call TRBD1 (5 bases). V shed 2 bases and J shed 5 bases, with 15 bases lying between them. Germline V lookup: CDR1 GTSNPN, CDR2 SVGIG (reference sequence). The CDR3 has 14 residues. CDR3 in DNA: TGTGCCTGGAGTCCGCGGGGGAAGCAGTATGGCTACACCTTC. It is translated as CAWSPRGKQYGYTF.

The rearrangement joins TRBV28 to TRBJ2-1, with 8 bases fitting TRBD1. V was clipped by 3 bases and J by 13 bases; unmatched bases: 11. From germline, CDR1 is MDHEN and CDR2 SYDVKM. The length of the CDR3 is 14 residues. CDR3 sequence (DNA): TGTGCCAGCAGTTTGGTAAGGGACAGGTTGGGTCAGTTCTTC. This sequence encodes CASSLVRDRLGQFF.

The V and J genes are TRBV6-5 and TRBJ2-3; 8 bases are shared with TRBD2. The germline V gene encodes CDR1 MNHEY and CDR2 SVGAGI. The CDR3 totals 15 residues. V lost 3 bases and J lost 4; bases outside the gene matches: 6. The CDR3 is CASSYSSGYADTQYF. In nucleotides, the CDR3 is TGTGCCAGCAGTTATTCTAGCGGGTACGCAGATACGCAGTATTTT.

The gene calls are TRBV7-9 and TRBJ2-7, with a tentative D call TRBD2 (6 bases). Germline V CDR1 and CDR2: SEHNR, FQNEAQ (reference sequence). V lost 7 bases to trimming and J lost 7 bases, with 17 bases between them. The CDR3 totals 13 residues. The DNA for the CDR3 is TGTGCCAGCACCCCCGGAGGGCTAAAGGAGCAGTACTTC. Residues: CASTPGGLKEQYF.

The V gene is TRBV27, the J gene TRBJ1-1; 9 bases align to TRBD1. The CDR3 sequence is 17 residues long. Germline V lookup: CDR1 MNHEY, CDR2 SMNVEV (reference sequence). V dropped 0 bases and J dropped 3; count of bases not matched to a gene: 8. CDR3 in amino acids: CASSLSGAGQGDTEAFF. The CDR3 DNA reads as TGTGCCAGCAGTTTATCGGGGGCGGGACAGGGTGACACTGAAGCTTTCTTT.

For the CDR3, the DNA is TGTGCCAGCAGTGAGTTTGCGGGGCAGGCTAATTCACCCCTCCACTTT. This sequence encodes CASSEFAGQANSPLHF. The genes are TRBV6-1 and TRBJ1-6; D perhaps matches TRBD1 (5 bases). V shed 3 bases and J shed 6 bases, with 15 bases lying between them. This CDR3 region has 16 residues. CDR1 and CDR2 from the germline V gene are MNHNS and SASEGT.

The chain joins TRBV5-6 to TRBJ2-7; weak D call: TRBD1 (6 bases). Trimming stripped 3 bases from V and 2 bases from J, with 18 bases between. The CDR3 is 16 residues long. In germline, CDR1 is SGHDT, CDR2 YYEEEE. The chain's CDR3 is CASSWRATGSPYEQYF. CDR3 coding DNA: TGTGCCAGCAGCTGGAGAGCCACAGGGAGCCCCTACGAGCAGTACTTC.

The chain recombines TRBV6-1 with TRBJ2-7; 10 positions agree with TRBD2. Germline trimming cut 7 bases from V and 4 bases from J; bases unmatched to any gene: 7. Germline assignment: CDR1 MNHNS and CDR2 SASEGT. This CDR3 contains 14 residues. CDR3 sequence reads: CASTRLAGEYEQYF. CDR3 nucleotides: TGTGCCAGCACCCGACTAGCGGGTGAATACGAGCAGTACTTC.

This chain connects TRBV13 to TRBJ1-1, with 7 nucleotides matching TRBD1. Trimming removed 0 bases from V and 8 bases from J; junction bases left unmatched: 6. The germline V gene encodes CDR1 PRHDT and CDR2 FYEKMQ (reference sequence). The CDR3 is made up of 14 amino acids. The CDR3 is CASSLGQGFVEAFF. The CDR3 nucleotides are TGTGCCAGCAGCTTAGGACAGGGGTTTGTGGAAGCTTTCTTT.

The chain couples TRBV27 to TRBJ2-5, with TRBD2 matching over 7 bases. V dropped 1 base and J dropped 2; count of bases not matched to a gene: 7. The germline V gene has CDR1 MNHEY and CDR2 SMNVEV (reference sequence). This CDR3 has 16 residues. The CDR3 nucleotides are TGTGCCAGCAGTTTATGGGGAGGGAGGCCTCAAGAGACCCAGTACTTC. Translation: CASSLWGGRPQETQYF.

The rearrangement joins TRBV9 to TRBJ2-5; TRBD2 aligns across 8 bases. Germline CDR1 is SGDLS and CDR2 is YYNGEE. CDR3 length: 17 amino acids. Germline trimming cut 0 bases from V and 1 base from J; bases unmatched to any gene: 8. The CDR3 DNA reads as TGTGCCAGCAGCGTAGGTGGTCTAGCGGGCTCCCAAGAGACCCAGTACTTC. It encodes CASSVGGLAGSQETQYF.

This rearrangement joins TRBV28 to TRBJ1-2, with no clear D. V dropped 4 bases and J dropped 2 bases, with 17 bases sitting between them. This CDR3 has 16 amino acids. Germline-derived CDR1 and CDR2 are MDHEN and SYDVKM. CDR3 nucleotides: TGTGCCAGCAGTTCTCCCTTGAGGAGGGCGAACTATGGCTACACCTTC. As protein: CASSSPLRRANYGYTF.

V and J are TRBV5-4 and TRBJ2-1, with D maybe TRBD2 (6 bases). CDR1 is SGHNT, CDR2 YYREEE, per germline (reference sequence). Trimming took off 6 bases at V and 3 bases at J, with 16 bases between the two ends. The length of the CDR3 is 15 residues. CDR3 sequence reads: CASTISGSRYNEQFF. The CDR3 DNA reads TGTGCCAGCACTATTAGCGGCAGCCGCTACAATGAGCAGTTCTTC.

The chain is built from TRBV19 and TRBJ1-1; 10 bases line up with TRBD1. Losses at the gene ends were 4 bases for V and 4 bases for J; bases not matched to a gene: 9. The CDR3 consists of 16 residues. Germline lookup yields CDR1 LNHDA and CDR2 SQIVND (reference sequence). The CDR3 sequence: CASSTQPGQGITEAFF. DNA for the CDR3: TGTGCCAGTAGTACCCAACCGGGACAGGGGATCACTGAAGCTTTCTTT.

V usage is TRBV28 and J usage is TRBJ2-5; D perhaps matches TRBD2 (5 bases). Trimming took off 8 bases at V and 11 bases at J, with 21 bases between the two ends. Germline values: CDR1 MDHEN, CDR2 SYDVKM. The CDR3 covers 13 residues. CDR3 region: CASLSQDFVEQYF. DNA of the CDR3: TGTGCCAGCTTGAGCCAGGACTTTGTTGAACAGTACTTC.

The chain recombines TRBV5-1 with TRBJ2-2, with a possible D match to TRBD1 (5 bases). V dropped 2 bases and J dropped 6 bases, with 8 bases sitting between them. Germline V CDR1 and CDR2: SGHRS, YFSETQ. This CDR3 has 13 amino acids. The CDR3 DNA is TGCGCCAGCAGCTTTGTAGGGGCCGGGGAGCTGTTTTTT. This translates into CASSFVGAGELFF.

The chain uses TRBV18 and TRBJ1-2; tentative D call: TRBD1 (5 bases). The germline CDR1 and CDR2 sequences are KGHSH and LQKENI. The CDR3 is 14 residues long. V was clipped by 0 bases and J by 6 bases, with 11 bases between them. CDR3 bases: TGTGCCAGCTCACCACCCACAGGCTCCGATGGCTACACCTTC. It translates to CASSPPTGSDGYTF.